This TCR beta chain was found in a study of blood T cell repertoires in COVID-19. About the research overall: Whether acute or convalescent, the COVID-19 samples came from the United States, Italy and Spain. T cells, B-cell-depleted T cells, or PBMCs supplied cDNA or gDNA.

The study recruited people aged about 18 to 89 years across 20 to 30 US areas. Participant reports of clinical history set cohort assignment. Only in-frame clones appear in the TCRdb table, and some are missing; sequencing was by immunoSEQ multiplex PCR. The sample records about 250,000 clones, 65% to 90% being singletons. This CDR3 region has 14 residues. V was clipped by 5 bases and J by 2 bases, with 12 bases between them. Germline V gene sequence: CDR1 MNHEY, CDR2 SMNVEV (reference sequence). Sequencing was carried out using PBMCs or T cells enriched from blood (not recorded which). The gene calls are TRBV27 and TRBJ1-2; D is perhaps TRBD1 (5 bases). The clonotype was recovered from a woman aged 45-59 years with acute COVID-19. CDR3 residues: CASSQGLRNYGYTF. DNA of the CDR3: TGTGCCAGCAGTCAGGGACTGAGAAACTATGGCTACACCTTC.